These T cell receptor beta chains were read from a single sample in a study of cytomegalovirus exposure and HLA in healthy donors. The method was immunoSEQ multiplex PCR; TCRdb's version includes in-frame clones alone and lacks a portion of them. Of roughly 180,000 clones listed, less than 85% are singletons. The material sequenced was PBMCs. These receptors all come from a boy between 2 and 15 years old in good health and CMV-seronegative. Both conserved end residues are part of each CDR3.

V gene,CDR3 protein
TRBV10-3,CAISESLRGGRNQPQHF
TRBV5-1,CASSPPQTGQGTREEDTEAFF
TRBV4-2,CASSQDESQGGETQYF
TRBV21-1,CASSESPLNYGYTF
TRBV2,CASTRDTRPDTQYF
TRBV13,CASSPGLAGAMNNEQFF
TRBV27,CASSLSPGTGHGYTF
TRBV7-9,CSSSLAGLRTEAFF
TRBV6-4,CASSPDSLLNTEAFF
TRBV7-8,CASSLRGKGSYNEQFF
TRBV5-4,CASSRGGQGFLDGYTF
TRBV4-2,CASSPTRQGNSPLHF
TRBV5-6,CASSLAGQRGPLDTQYF
TRBV4-2,CASSQGRGILQETQYF
TRBV10-2,CASSEGGGLATNNEQFF
TRBV5-1,CASSLATYEGGRYNEQFF
TRBV6-5,CASSTYRWMNTEAFF
TRBV10-3,CAICRLAGYNEQFF
TRBV29-1,CSVGGPGLERFGEQFF
TRBV19,CASSADRGTEAFF
TRBV5-6,CASSLVGGGYPDTQYF
TRBV2,CASSEEPGTSGRSPSYNEQFF
TRBV7-3,CASSMGLASGANVLTF
TRBV5-4,CASSVYQGHGYTF
TRBV28,CASSSGTSGRDHNEQFF
TRBV25-1,CASSEGRGGGAKNIQYF
TRBV19,CASRETGVRYNEQFF
TRBV5-1,CASSLGREVSYEQYF
TRBV7-2,CASSPEPVAPQYF
TRBV6-1,CASSNRGLSQPQHF
TRBV19,CASRREKLFF
TRBV20-1,CSASYQETQYF
TRBV5-1,CASGARGGYGYTF
TRBV6-6,CASSSSRVGDTEAFF
TRBV5-1,CASSSGTGTTEAFF
TRBV5-4,CASSGVGGGIDTQYF
TRBV2,CASSPLSYEQYF
TRBV18,CASSPLPIAPQGAVPGELFF
TRBV7-9,CASSLGSGGAHTQYF
TRBV11-2,CASSPRKGGSYEQYF
TRBV5-6,CASSYRPGGTNEKLFF
TRBV7-8,CASSPFTDTQYF
TRBV11-2,CASSSSESYEQYF
TRBV5-1,CASSTSSYNEQFF
TRBV7-2,CASSLDYGGSGYTF
TRBV28,CASSLGAGGYGYTF
TRBV5-4,CASSLATQQGPSYEQYF
TRBV19,CASSMTGEAFF
TRBV5-6,CASSRLTGKAEEPQHF
TRBV28,CASSTVRGQGYGYTF
TRBV29-1,CSVETSGASYEQYF
TRBV28,CASSFQFVETQYF